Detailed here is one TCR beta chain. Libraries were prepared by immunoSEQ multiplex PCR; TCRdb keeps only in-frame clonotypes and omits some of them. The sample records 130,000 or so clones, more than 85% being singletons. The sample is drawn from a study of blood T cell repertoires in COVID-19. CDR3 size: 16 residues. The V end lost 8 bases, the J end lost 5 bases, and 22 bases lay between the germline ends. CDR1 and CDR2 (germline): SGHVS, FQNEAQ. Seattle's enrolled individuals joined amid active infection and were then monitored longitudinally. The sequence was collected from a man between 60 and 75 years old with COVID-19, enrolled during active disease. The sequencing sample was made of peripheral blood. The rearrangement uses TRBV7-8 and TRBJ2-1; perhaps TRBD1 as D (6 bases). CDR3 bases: TGTGCCAGCGCAAGGGTTAGGCCGCCAGGGGACAATGAGCAGTTCTTC. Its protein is CASARVRPPGDNEQFF.